This entry describes one T cell receptor beta chain. This record comes from a study of blood T cell repertoires in COVID-19. Turning to the study itself: COVID-19 samples, acute and convalescent, were from the United States, Italy and Spain.

Repertoires were generated with immunoSEQ multiplex PCR, while TCRdb's copy carries only in-frame clones and drops some. The table shows about 170,000 clones, with more than 75% occurring only once. The CDR3 extends over 16 amino acids. Germline V gene sequence: CDR1 MDHEN, CDR2 SYDVKM. The ends were cut back, 2 bases at V and 3 bases at J, with 14 bases in the middle. Sequencing input: peripheral blood. The clonotype originates from a man aged 70-80 years with acute or convalescent COVID-19. The V and J genes are TRBV28 and TRBJ1-5; D might be TRBD1 (5 bases). CDR3 amino acids: CASSLPGGTPNQPQHF. The CDR3 bases are TGTGCCAGCAGTTTACCGGGGGGGACGCCCAATCAGCCCCAGCATTTT. The full variable domain, its missing parts supplied by reference TRBV28 and TRBJ1-5, is DVKVTQSSRYLVKRTGEKVFLECVQDMDHENMFWYRQDPGLGLRLIYFSYDVKMKEKGDIPEGYSVSREKKERFSLILESASTNQTSMYLCASSLPGGTPNQPQHFGDGTRLSIL.